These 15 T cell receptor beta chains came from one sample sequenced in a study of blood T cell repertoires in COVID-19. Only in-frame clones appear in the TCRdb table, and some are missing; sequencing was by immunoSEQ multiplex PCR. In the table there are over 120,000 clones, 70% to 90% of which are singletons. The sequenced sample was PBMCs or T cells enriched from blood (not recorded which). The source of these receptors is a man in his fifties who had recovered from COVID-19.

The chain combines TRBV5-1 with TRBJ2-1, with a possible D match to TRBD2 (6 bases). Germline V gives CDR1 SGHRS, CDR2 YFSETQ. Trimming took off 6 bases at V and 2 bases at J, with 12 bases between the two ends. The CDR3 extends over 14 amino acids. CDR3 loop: CASNRDSTYNEQFF. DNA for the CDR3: TGCGCCAGCAACCGGGACTCTACCTACAATGAGCAGTTCTTC.

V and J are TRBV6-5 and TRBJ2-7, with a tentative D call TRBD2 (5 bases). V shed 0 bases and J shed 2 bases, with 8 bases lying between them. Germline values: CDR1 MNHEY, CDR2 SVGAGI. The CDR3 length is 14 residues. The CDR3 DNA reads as TGTGCCAGCAGTTACTCACTAGGAGCCTACGAGCAGTACGTC. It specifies CASSYSLGAYEQYV.

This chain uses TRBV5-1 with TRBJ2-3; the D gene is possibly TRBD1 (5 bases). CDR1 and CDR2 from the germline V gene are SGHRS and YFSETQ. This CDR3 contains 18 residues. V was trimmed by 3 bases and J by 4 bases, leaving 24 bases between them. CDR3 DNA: TGCGCCAGCAGCTCCCGACCGCTTGGGGCAGCTGAGGCAGATACGCAGTATTTT. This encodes CASSSRPLGAAEADTQYF.

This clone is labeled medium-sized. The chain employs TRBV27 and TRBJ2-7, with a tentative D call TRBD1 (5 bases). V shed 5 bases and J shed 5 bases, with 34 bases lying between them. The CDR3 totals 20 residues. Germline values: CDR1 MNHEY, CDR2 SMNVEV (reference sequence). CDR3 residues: CASSPTLVRFGRVNLHEQYV. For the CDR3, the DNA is TGTGCCAGCAGTCCGACCCTCGTCAGATTTGGCAGGGTAAACCTCCACGAGCAGTACGTC.

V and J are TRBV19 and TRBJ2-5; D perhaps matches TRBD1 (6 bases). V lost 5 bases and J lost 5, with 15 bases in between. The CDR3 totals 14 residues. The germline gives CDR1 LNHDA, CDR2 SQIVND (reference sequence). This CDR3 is CASSLTGFGETQYF. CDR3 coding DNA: TGTGCCAGTAGTCTTACAGGGTTCGGCGAGACCCAGTACTTC.

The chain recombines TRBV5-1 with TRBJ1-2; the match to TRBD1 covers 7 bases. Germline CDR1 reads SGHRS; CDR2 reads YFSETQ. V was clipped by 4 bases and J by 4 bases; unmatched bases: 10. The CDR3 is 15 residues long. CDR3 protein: CASSPATGVGYGYTF. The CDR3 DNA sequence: TGCGCCAGCAGCCCCGCAACAGGGGTCGGCTATGGCTACACCTTC.

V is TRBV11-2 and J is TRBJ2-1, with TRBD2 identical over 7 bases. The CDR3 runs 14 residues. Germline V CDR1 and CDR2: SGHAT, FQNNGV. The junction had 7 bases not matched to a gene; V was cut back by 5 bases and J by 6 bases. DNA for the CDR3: TGTGCCAGCAGCATAACCGGGACTATCAATGAGCAGTTCTTC. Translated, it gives CASSITGTINEQFF.

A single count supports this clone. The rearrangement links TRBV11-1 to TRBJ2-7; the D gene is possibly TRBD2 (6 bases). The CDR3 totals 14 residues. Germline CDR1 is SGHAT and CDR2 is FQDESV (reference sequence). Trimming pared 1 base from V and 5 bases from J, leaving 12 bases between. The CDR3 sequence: CASSLVGGYHEQYF. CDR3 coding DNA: TGTGCCAGCAGCTTAGTTGGAGGGTACCACGAGCAGTACTTC.

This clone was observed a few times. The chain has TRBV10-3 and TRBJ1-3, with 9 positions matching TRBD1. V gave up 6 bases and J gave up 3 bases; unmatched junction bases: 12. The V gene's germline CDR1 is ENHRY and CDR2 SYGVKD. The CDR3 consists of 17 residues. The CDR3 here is CAIRPAGTGWSGNTIYF. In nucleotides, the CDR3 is TGTGCCATCAGGCCCGCCGGGACAGGGTGGAGTGGAAACACCATATATTTT.

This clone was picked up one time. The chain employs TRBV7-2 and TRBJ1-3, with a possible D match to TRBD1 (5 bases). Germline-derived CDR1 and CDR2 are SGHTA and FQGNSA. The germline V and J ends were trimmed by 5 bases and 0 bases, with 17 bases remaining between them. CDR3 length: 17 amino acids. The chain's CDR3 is CASSPMPGTHSGNTIYF. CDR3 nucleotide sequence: TGTGCCAGCAGCCCGATGCCCGGGACTCACTCTGGAAACACCATATATTTT.

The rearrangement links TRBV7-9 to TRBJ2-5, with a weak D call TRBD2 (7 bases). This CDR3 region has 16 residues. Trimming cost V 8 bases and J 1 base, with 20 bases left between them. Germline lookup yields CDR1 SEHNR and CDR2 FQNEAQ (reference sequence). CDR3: CASFRRGAKVQETQYF. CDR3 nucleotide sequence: TGTGCCAGCTTCAGACGGGGGGCGAAGGTCCAAGAGACCCAGTACTTC.

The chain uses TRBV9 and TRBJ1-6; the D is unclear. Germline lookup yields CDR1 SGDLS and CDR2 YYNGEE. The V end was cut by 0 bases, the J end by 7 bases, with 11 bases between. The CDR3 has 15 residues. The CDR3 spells CASSVDGLGNSPLHF. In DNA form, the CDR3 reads TGTGCCAGCAGCGTAGATGGTCTCGGGAATTCACCCCTCCACTTT.

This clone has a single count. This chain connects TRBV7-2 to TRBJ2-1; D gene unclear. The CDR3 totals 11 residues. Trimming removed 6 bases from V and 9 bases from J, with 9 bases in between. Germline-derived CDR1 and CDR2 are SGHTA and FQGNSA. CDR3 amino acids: CASRFSVEQFF. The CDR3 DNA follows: TGTGCCAGCAGGTTCTCAGTTGAGCAGTTCTTC.

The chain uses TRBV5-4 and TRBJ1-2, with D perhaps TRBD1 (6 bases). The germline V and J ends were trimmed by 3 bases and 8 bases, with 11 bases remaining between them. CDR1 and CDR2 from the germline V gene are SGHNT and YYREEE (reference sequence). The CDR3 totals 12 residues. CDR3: CASSSLTGGYTF. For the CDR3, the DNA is TGTGCCAGCAGCTCCTTGACAGGCGGCTACACCTTC.

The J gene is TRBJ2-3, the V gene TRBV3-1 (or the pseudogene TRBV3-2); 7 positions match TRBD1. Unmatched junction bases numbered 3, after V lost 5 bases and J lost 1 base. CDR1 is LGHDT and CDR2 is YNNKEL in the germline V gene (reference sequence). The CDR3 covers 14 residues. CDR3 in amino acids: CASSRQGRTDTQYF. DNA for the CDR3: TGTGCCAGCAGCAGACAGGGTCGCACAGATACGCAGTATTTT.